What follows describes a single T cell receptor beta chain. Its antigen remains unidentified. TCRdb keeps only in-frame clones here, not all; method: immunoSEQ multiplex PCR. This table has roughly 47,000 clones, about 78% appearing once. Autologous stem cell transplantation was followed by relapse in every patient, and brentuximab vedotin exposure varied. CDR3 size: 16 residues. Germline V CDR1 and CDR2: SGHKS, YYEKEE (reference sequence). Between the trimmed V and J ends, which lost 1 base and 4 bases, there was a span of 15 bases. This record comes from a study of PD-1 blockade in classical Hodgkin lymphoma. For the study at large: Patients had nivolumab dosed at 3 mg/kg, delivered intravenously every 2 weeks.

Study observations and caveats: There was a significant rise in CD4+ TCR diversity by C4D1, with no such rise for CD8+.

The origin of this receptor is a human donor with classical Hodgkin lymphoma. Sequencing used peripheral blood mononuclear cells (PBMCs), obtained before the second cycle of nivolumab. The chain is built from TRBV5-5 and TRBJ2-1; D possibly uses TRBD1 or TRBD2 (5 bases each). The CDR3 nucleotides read TGTGCCAGCAGCTTGCTTGGGACCTCGGAGTACAATGAGCAGTTCTTC. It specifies CASSLLGTSEYNEQFF.